The following is a TCR beta chain sequence with its context. Its antigen is unknown. Some clones are missing from TCRdb's copy, which holds only in-frame ones; the method was immunoSEQ multiplex PCR. The sample shows 86,000 or so clones, approximately 84% of them seen only once. The ends were cut back, 1 base at V and 0 bases at J, with 11 bases in the middle. From germline, CDR1 is SGHNT and CDR2 YENEEA. The CDR3 sequence is 16 residues long. These data come from a study of T cells in localized non-small cell lung cancer. Study outcomes and limitations: Adjacent lung tissue had a median roughly 62 of the top 100 clones found in the tumor. Peak T cell clonality was found in uninvolved adjacent lung, exceeding tumor. Since sequencing was restricted to only one region of the tumor, intratumor heterogeneity remains a possibility. A denser population of T cells in blood accompanied longer overall survival.

This specimen consisted of peripheral blood, obtained before any cancer treatment. The sequence was obtained from a man between 40 and 69 years old with stage I lung adenocarcinoma. The chain recombines TRBV11-3 with TRBJ2-3; a weak D match, TRBD1 (6 bases). CDR3 sequence: CASSLGDKSSTDTQYF. For the CDR3, the DNA is TGTGCCAGCAGCTTAGGGGACAAGTCTAGCACAGATACGCAGTATTTT. The entire variable domain, with the rest obtained from reference TRBV11-3 and TRBJ2-3, is as follows: EAGVVQSPRYKIIEKKQPVAFWCNPISGHNTLYWYLQNLGQGPELLIRYENEEAVDDSQLPKDRFSAERLKGVDSTLKIQPAELGDSAVYLCASSLGDKSSTDTQYFGPGTRLTVL.